This T cell receptor (beta chain) was captured in a study of T and B cells in COVID-19 patients (TCRdb year 2020). Study-wide context: In this study, adaptive immunity was profiled in COVID-19 patients who either had active infection or had recovered, using TRB and IGH repertoire sequencing of peripheral blood. A recovered cohort comprised more than 15 patients contributing roughly 21 samples, mostly after mild to moderate COVID-19 managed as outpatients. Median age was approximately 30 years in the recovered cohort versus more than 65 years in the active-infection cohort. Of the 20 patients in the active-infection cohort, approximately 12 were critically ill and needed mechanical ventilation or ECMO. Comorbidities linked to unfavorable COVID-19 outcome were present in about 90% of the roughly 20 patients in the active-infection cohort. Over 7 million TCR sequences were analysed in a TCR and BCR sequence repository that covered a few dozen patients and about 69 time points. Because samples were available both during active disease and after recovery, two patients were counted in both the recovered and the active cohorts. An age-matched reference group of some 39 healthy donors negative for COVID-19 antibodies was used as the comparison for repertoire analyses. As many as 9 follow-up blood samples were taken per patient, and some of the samples covered different disease stages within the same individual. Results the study describes overall, beyond this receptor: Blood samples from mildly ill patients during symptoms and early samples from severe cases were scarce. Specific T cell subsets (CD4+/Treg/CD8+) and sorted SARS-CoV-2-responsive or tetramer+ T cells had not yet been sequenced, and the corresponding sequencing experiments were ongoing. During active COVID-19 the TRB repertoires were highly clonal, but at recovery diversity and richness rose above the levels seen in healthy donors. The cohort was considered too small for HLA contributions to COVID-19 susceptibility or severity to be assessed. A total of roughly 2,300 TCR clusters were exclusive to the recovered cohort, and 31 of those clusters were low-pGen clusters. Strongly skewed TRBV/TRBJ gene usage was reported in patients with COVID-19. Prospective validation of the reported TCR clusters was stated to be required before clinical use.

Relative to its sample, this clonotype is medium-sized (0.01 to 0.1%). Its antigen specificity is not known. No per-base quality is available; no much larger clone lies one base away. From the cysteine up to the phenylalanine, the CDR3 has a length of 16 residues. Kept here is only the CDR3 DNA, which spans 48 bases and is read in frame from base 1. Trimming takes 5 bases off V and 4 bases off J; junction bases not matched to a gene: 10. The germline V gene provides CDR1 SQVTM and CDR2 ANQGSEA. Data came from an Illumina MiSeq. Multiplex PCR with BIOMED2 TRB-A/B primer pools was used to amplify the TRB rearrangements. Illumina-compatible adapters and 7-nucleotide sample barcodes were attached to the amplicons in two consecutive PCRs. Phusion HS II polymerase was used for all library PCRs. The amplicons were purified from gel with the NucleoSpin Gel and PCR Clean-up kit, measured on Qubit, and combined at roughly 4 nM. Amplicon pool quality was checked on an Agilent 2100 Bioanalyzer before Illumina next-generation sequencing. From the authors' description of their analysis: MiXCR 3.0.8 with the default MiXCR reference library was used to annotate TRB rearrangements. Sequences with fewer than 2 reads and non-productive reads were filtered out, and every unique CDR3 nucleotide sequence was treated as a single clone. Clonality, diversity, richness and V-J gene usage were computed in R 3.5.1. GLIPH2 was used to cluster TCRs by CDR3 similarity, and OLGA was used to calculate generation probabilities. Only GLIPH2 clusters with at least four unique TCR clonotypes present in at least three individuals were retained. TCRdb trimmed public reads at Q25 via fastp, called clones via MiXCR and kept in-frame beta chains. CDR3 protein sequences are deduplicated, and each keeps its most common genes and DNA. The V and J calls shown here were made by TCRdb, not taken from the authors' results. The sample table contains 20,000 to 30,000 distinct CDR3 sequences; only one count was recorded for approximately 29% of them. Of the sample, roughly 1.7% falls within the top ten clones.

Genomic DNA extracted from blood was used in amounts of about 250-550 ng for amplification of TRB repertoires. The sequenced sample consisted of blood. The TCR was taken from a human donor who had recovered from COVID-19. The chain is encoded by TRBV29-1 joined to TRBJ2-3, with 12 central nucleotides matching TRBD2. The CDR3 in this case is CSVCRLAGEHADTQYF. The nucleotide sequence reads as follows: TGCAGCGTTTGCCGACTAGCGGGAGAACATGCAGATACGCAGTATTTT.